This T cell receptor (beta chain) was recovered during a study of shared clonotypes between healthy human individuals. The CDR3 runs 15 residues. After removal of 4 bases from V and 4 bases from J, the junction contained 8 bases not matched to a gene. The V gene's germline CDR1 is SGHKS and CDR2 YYEKEE (reference sequence). TCRdb's copy holds only in-frame clones and misses some; the assay was immunoSEQ multiplex PCR. Among about 1 million clones, about 76% were seen once, and the ten largest hold around 1.5%. The rearrangement links TRBV5-5 to TRBJ1-2, with 9 nucleotides matching TRBD1. Specimen: memory CD4+ T cells sorted from blood. Stated subset: CD45RA-negative fraction. This clonotype was sampled from a man aged 18 to 35 in good health. The CDR3 region has the DNA TGTGCCAGCAGCGAGGCCGGGACAGGGATCTATGGCTACACCTTC. It encodes CASSEAGTGIYGYTF.